These T cell receptor beta chains were read from a single sample in a study of blood T cell repertoires in COVID-19. Only in-frame clones appear in the TCRdb table, and some are missing; sequencing was by immunoSEQ multiplex PCR. The sample holds 190,000 or so clones, roughly four fifths seen once. Sequencing was carried out using PBMCs or T cells enriched from blood (not recorded which). These receptors all come from a man aged 35-49 years who had recovered from COVID-19. Each CDR3 is given with its conserved first and last residue. D genes are given only for firm matches. Rows may omit the clone size; those that give it use once, few, many or a size class.

TRBV18	NA	TRBJ2-7	TRBD2	CASSRSQLASPSYEQYF	TGTGCCAGCTCACGCTCCCAACTAGCGTCCCCCTCCTACGAGCAGTACTTC
TRBV28	few	TRBJ2-7	NA	CASSLLPGKGYEQYF	TGTGCCAGCAGTTTATTACCAGGGAAGGGCTACGAGCAGTACTTC
TRBV6-1	NA	TRBJ1-6	NA	CASSDPWGGNSPLHF	TGTGCCAGCAGTGACCCTTGGGGGGGTAATTCACCCCTCCACTTT
TRBV7-9	NA	TRBJ2-1	NA	CASRSGVGASSYNEQFF	TGTGCCAGCAGATCAGGGGTGGGGGCGTCGTCCTACAATGAGCAGTTCTTC
TRBV6-5	NA	TRBJ1-1	NA	CASSYSGGNTEAFF	TGTGCCAGCAGTTACTCGGGGGGTAACACTGAAGCTTTCTTT
TRBV9	NA	TRBJ2-3	NA	CASSVAYSPTDTQYF	TGTGCCAGCAGCGTAGCCTATAGTCCCACAGATACGCAGTATTTT
TRBV25-1	few	TRBJ2-2	NA	CASSESRTGELFF	TGTGCCAGCAGTGAATCGAGAACCGGGGAGCTGTTTTTT
TRBV18	few	TRBJ1-1	TRBD1	CASSPNNRGENTEAFF	TGTGCCAGCTCACCAAACAACAGGGGAGAGAACACTGAAGCTTTCTTT
TRBV4-3	NA	TRBJ1-4	NA	CASSQDTAGGATNEKLFF	TGCGCCAGCAGCCAAGATACTGCGGGGGGCGCAACTAATGAAAAACTGTTTTTT
TRBV12-5	NA	TRBJ2-2	TRBD1	CASGFRSGQLTGELFF	TGTGCTAGTGGTTTTCGATCGGGACAGCTGACCGGGGAGCTGTTTTTT
TRBV7-2	NA	TRBJ2-3	TRBD2	CASSLAGASGYTDTQYF	TGTGCCAGCAGCTTAGCTGGGGCTAGCGGGTACACAGATACGCAGTATTTT
TRBV6-2/TRBV6-3	few	TRBJ1-1	NA	CASSYPTGTWNTEAFF	TGTGCCAGCAGTTACCCGACGGGAACTTGGAACACTGAAGCTTTCTTT
TRBV30	NA	TRBJ2-5	NA	CAWATTGLETQYF	TGTGCCTGGGCTACTACAGGGTTGGAGACCCAGTACTTC
TRBV3-1/TRBV3-2	NA	TRBJ1-6	NA	CASSQGGGQGVNSPLHF	TGTGCCAGCAGCCAAGGGGGGGGGCAGGGCGTTAATTCACCCCTCCACTTT
TRBV3-1/TRBV3-2	few	TRBJ1-3	NA	CASSQGTVYSGNTIYF	TGTGCCAGCAGCCAAGGAACAGTTTACTCTGGAAACACCATATATTTT
TRBV7-2	NA	TRBJ2-3	NA	CASSFRVTDTQYF	TGTGCCAGCAGCTTCAGGGTCACAGATACGCAGTATTTT
TRBV7-3	NA	TRBJ2-3	NA	CASSLTRDQSPDTQYF	TGTGCCAGCAGCTTAACGCGGGACCAGAGCCCAGATACGCAGTATTTT
TRBV27	NA	TRBJ1-2	TRBD1	CASSLLGTGALYGYTF	TGTGCCAGCAGTTTACTCGGGACAGGGGCCCTGTATGGCTACACCTTC
TRBV4-3	NA	TRBJ2-4	TRBD2	CASSQDLLAQRLDAENIQYF	TGCGCCAGCAGCCAAGATCTACTAGCGCAACGCCTAGACGCGGAAAACATTCAGTACTTC
TRBV7-2	once	TRBJ1-2	NA	CASSSTRGGYTF	TGTGCCAGCAGCTCAACCCGGGGTGGCTACACCTTC
TRBV9	NA	TRBJ2-7	TRBD2	CASSDPLAGGYEQYF	TGTGCCAGCAGCGACCCACTAGCGGGGGGCTACGAGCAGTACTTC
TRBV7-5	NA	TRBJ2-7	NA	CARSPPEGLASYEQYF	TGTGCCAGAAGCCCGCCGGAGGGACTGGCCTCCTACGAGCAGTACTTC
TRBV5-1	NA	TRBJ1-2	TRBD1	CASSPRTGPYGYTF	TGCGCCAGCAGCCCTCGGACAGGGCCTTATGGCTACACCTTC
TRBV15	NA	TRBJ2-7	NA	CATSSQGGSYEQYF	TGTGCCACCAGCAGCCAGGGGGGATCCTACGAGCAGTACTTC
TRBV14	NA	TRBJ1-3	NA	CASSQVGGSGNTIYF	TGTGCCAGCAGCCAAGTAGGCGGATCTGGAAACACCATATATTTT
TRBV2	NA	TRBJ1-5	NA	CASQNQGNNQPQHF	TGTGCCAGCCAGAACCAGGGAAACAATCAGCCCCAGCATTTT
TRBV24-1	NA	TRBJ1-5	NA	CATSRTLTSPQHF	TGTGCCACCAGTCGGACACTGACCAGCCCCCAGCATTTT
TRBV6-2/TRBV6-3	few	TRBJ1-2	TRBD1	CASSWTGTNYGYTF	TGTGCCAGCAGTTGGACAGGGACTAACTATGGCTACACCTTC
TRBV4-1	NA	TRBJ1-3	NA	CASSQVGGAGGNTIYF	TGCGCCAGCAGCCAAGTCGGGGGTGCGGGTGGAAACACCATATATTTT
TRBV7-9	NA	TRBJ1-2	TRBD1	CASSENRDSFPYGYTF	TGTGCCAGCAGCGAAAACCGGGACAGCTTTCCATATGGCTACACCTTC
TRBV10-3	NA	TRBJ2-1	TRBD2	CAISGGAVSYNEQFF	TGTGCCATCAGCGGGGGGGCAGTCTCCTACAATGAGCAGTTCTTC
TRBV29-1	NA	TRBJ2-7	NA	CSVLPGSSYEQYF	TGCAGCGTTCTCCCAGGATCCTCCTACGAGCAGTACTTC
TRBV6-5	NA	TRBJ1-2	NA	CASGLRARGYTF	TGTGCCAGCGGCCTCAGGGCTCGCGGCTACACCTTC
TRBV28	NA	TRBJ2-5	TRBD2	CASSFSGRGEETQYF	TGTGCCAGCAGTTTCTCCGGACGGGGGGAAGAGACCCAGTACTTC
TRBV7-2	NA	TRBJ1-2	TRBD1	CASSITGTGNYGYTF	TGTGCCAGCAGCATAACCGGGACAGGCAACTATGGCTACACCTTC
TRBV9	NA	TRBJ2-3	TRBD1	CASSTHPTGGADTQYF	TGTGCCAGCAGCACCCACCCAACAGGGGGCGCAGATACGCAGTATTTT
TRBV7-9	many	TRBJ2-1	TRBD2	CASSTLAGHSYNEQFF	TGTGCCAGCAGCACGTTAGCGGGCCACTCCTACAATGAGCAGTTCTTC